This TCR beta chain was found in a study of T-cell reconstitution after alpha-beta-depleted transplantation in children. Notes on the study in general: Counts and diversity of T cells one year after transplant came mostly from newly produced T cells. Surviving recipient T cells and intrathymic progenitors accounted for some patients' high TCRbeta diversity at day 60. Expanded graft clones, several hundred of them, were reportedly the source of alpha-beta T cells about two months after transplant.

The CDR3 consists of 15 residues. CDR1 and CDR2 from the germline V gene are LNHNV and YYDKDF (reference sequence). With V trimmed by 1 base and J by 5 bases, 3 bases remained unmatched. Unique molecular identifiers were incorporated into the prepared TCRbeta library. MiXCR was run by TCRdb on the PCR reads, yielding one entry per CDR3 protein. The sample shows 200,000 to 250,000 distinct CDR3 sequences, under 9.5% of them seen only once. This clonotype turned up a few times. Its antigen is not identified. The sequence derives from a male patient between 10 and 17 years old who had a stem cell transplant for acute lymphoblastic leukemia, so the T cells may come from the graft donor. The source material was PBMCs, mostly from graft donor cells, sampled 180 days after TCRalphabeta/CD19-depleted stem cell transplant. The rearrangement joins TRBV15 to TRBJ2-4; the match to TRBD1 covers 9 bases. CDR3 region: CATSRGGQGENIQYF. The CDR3 coding sequence is TGTGCCACCAGCAGAGGGGGACAGGGTGAAAACATTCAGTACTTC.